Presented here are 8 T cell receptor beta chains from one specimen sequenced in a study of cytomegalovirus exposure and HLA in healthy donors. PCR involved 60 Vbeta and 13 Jbeta primers. The data were produced by immunoSEQ multiplex PCR, yet TCRdb's version contains in-frame clones alone and is incomplete. The sample lists fewer than 150,000 clones, over 70% occurring once. The source material was PBMCs. These receptors all come from a male donor in good health and CMV-seronegative.

The gene calls are TRBV7-8 and TRBJ2-1, with a possible D match to TRBD2 (7 bases). The germline CDR1 and CDR2 sequences are SGHVS and FQNEAQ. This CDR3 has 14 amino acids. The V end was cut by 8 bases, the J end by 5 bases, with 16 bases between. In nucleotides, the CDR3 is TGTGCCAGCCACCCGGGGGGCCAGGACAATGAGCAGTTCTTC. This codes for CASHPGGQDNEQFF.

DNA for the CDR3: TGTGCAAGTCGCTCCCCGGGAGATTCCGGCTACACCTTC. This gives the protein CASRSPGDSGYTF. This chain joins TRBV12-2 and TRBJ1-2. TRBV12-2 is annotated as a pseudogene. The CDR3 loop spans 13 amino acids.

This chain connects TRBV9 to TRBJ2-5; D is possibly TRBD2 (6 bases). Germline lookup yields CDR1 SGDLS and CDR2 YYNGEE. V was shortened by 0 bases and J by 4 bases, with 16 bases between the two germline ends. The CDR3 covers 16 residues. CDR3 in DNA: TGTGCCAGCAGCGTAGGGGTAGACCCGGGACTAGAGACCCAGTACTTC. It translates to CASSVGVDPGLETQYF.

The chain carries TRBV18 and TRBJ1-1; possible D gene TRBD1, 6 bases. The CDR3 is made up of 13 amino acids. CDR1 is KGHSH and CDR2 is LQKENI in the germline V gene. With 5 bases removed from V and 1 base from J, the gap between germline ends came to 8 bases. CDR3 nucleotides: TGTGCCAGCTCAGCGACAGGGAACACTGAAGCTTTCTTT. This encodes CASSATGNTEAFF.

This sequence joins TRBV7-3 and TRBJ1-2; D remains unclear. There are 13 residues in the CDR3. Per germline, CDR1 SGHTA and CDR2 FQGTGA. The ends were cut back, 4 bases at V and 5 bases at J, with 11 bases in the middle. The CDR3 nucleotides are TGTGCCAGCAGCTCGCTTCGCCGGTATGGCTACACCTTC. Translation gives CASSSLRRYGYTF.

This chain joins TRBV28 and TRBJ1-5, with 9 bases fitting TRBD1. This CDR3 is 15 amino acids long. The V and J ends lost 6 bases and 6 bases, in that order; junction bases with no gene match: 9. Germline V gene sequence: CDR1 MDHEN, CDR2 SYDVKM. CDR3 protein: CASSTRQGGTQPQHF. The CDR3 DNA follows: TGTGCCAGCAGCACAAGACAGGGGGGGACTCAGCCCCAGCATTTT.

V usage is TRBV7-2 and J usage is TRBJ1-6; TRBD1 aligns across 7 bases. Per germline, CDR1 SGHTA and CDR2 FQGNSA. The CDR3 runs to 15 residues. With V trimmed by 3 bases and J by 9 bases, 8 bases remained unmatched. CDR3 sequence: CASSFAGQSFSPLHF. CDR3 sequence (DNA): TGTGCCAGCAGCTTTGCGGGACAGAGCTTTTCACCCCTCCACTTT. The full variable domain, its missing parts supplied by reference TRBV7-2 and TRBJ1-6, is GAGVSQSPSNKVTEKGKDVELRCDPISGHTALYWYRQSLGQGLEFLIYFQGNSAPDKSGLPSDRFSAERTGGSVSTLTIQRTQQEDSAVYLCASSFAGQSFSPLHFGNGTRLTVT.

This clone was observed once. The CDR3 DNA sequence: TGTGCCAGCAACCCCGGTGGTAGCGGGGGAACAGATACGCAGTATTTT. As protein: CASNPGGSGGTDTQYF. The V call is TRBV4-2, the J call TRBJ2-3; 9 nucleotides align to TRBD2. From germline, CDR1 is LGHNA and CDR2 YNFKEQ. V shed 7 bases and J 3 bases; nucleotides not matched to a gene: 11. The CDR3 runs to 16 residues.